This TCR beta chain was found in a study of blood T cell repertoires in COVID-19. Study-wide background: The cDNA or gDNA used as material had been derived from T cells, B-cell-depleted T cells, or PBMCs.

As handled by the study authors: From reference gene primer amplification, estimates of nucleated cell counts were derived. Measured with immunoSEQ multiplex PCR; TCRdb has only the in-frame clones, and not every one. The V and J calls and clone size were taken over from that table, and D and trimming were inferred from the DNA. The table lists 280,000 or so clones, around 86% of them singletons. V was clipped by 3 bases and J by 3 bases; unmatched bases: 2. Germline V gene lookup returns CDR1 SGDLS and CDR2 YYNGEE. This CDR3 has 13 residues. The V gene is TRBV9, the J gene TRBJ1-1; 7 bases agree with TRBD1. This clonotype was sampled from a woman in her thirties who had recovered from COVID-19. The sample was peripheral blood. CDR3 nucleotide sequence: TGTGCCAGCAGCGCCAGGGGGGACACTGAAGCTTTCTTT. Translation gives CASSARGDTEAFF. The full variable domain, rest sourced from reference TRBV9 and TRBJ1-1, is DSGVTQTPKHLITATGQRVTLRCSPRSGDLSVYWYQQSLDQGLQFLIQYYNGEERAKGNILERFSAQQFPDLHSELNLSSLELGDSALYFCASSARGDTEAFFGQGTRLTVV.